One sample yielded the 13 T cell receptor beta chains listed below, sequenced in a study of CD8 T cells in Susac syndrome. Reverse transcription of roughly 0.5 to 1 ug RNA was performed with random hexamers. TCRdb analysed the immunoSEQ multiplex PCR reads with MiXCR anew, one entry per CDR3 protein. The table shows approximately 160,000 distinct CDR3 sequences, with about 96% occurring only once. Sequencing was performed on CD4+ T cells from PBMCs. Source of these receptors: a human donor with Susac syndrome.

V usage is TRBV29-1 and J usage is TRBJ1-1; unclear D gene. The ends were cut back, 0 bases at V and 0 bases at J, with 8 bases in the middle. The CDR3 spans 14 residues. The germline V gene encodes CDR1 SQVTM and CDR2 ANQGSEA. The CDR3 sequence: CSVEDSVMNTEAFF. The CDR3 nucleotides are TGCAGCGTTGAAGATTCTGTCATGAACACTGAAGCTTTCTTT.

The chain uses TRBV5-1 and TRBJ2-5, with D uncertain. The germline CDR1 and CDR2 sequences are SGHRS and YFSETQ. This CDR3 comprises 16 residues. With 0 bases removed from V and 5 bases from J, the gap between germline ends came to 17 bases. DNA of the CDR3: TGCGCCAGCAGCTTGGGCTCGAGCAATCGGGTGGAGACCCAGTACTTC. Protein: CASSLGSSNRVETQYF.

This sequence joins TRBV7-9 and TRBJ2-5, with TRBD1 matching over 11 bases. Germline assignment: CDR1 SEHNR and CDR2 FQNEAQ (reference sequence). The CDR3 is made up of 15 amino acids. V lost 4 bases and J lost 5; bases outside the gene matches: 6. This CDR3 reads CASSSWTGGLETQYF. The CDR3 DNA reads as TGTGCCAGCAGCTCCTGGACAGGGGGCTTGGAGACCCAGTACTTC.

The chain uses TRBV12-3 or TRBV12-4 and TRBJ2-2, with TRBD1 matching over 10 bases. The CDR3 covers 14 residues. Unmatched junction bases numbered 2, after V lost 2 bases and J lost 8 bases. The CDR3 DNA sequence: TGTGCCAGCAGTTTACGACAGGGGGCGGGGGAGCTGTTTTTT. Protein sequence: CASSLRQGAGELFF.

The chain uses TRBV28 and TRBJ2-2; no reliable D call. CDR3 length: 12 residues. CDR1 and CDR2 from the germline V gene are MDHEN and SYDVKM. Trimming removed 1 base from V and 11 bases from J, with 8 bases in between. The CDR3 sequence: CASSLSPRELFF. In DNA form, the CDR3 reads TGTGCCAGCAGTTTATCCCCCCGAGAGCTGTTTTTT.

In this sample, this clonotype turned up a few times. The chain employs TRBV30 and TRBJ1-5; a possible D gene is TRBD1 (6 bases). This CDR3 has 13 amino acids. CDR1 and CDR2 from the germline V gene are GTSNPN and SVGIG (reference sequence). V lost 0 bases and J lost 7, with 10 bases in between. In DNA form, the CDR3 reads TGTGCCTGGAGTGTACGGGGGGGCCAGCCCCAGCATTTT. It specifies CAWSVRGGQPQHF.

The chain joins TRBV25-1 to TRBJ2-7, with 7 positions matching TRBD1. The CDR3 runs 14 residues. Trimming at V came to 3 bases and at J to 6 bases, leaving 8 bases not matched to a gene. Germline V gene data show CDR1 as MGHDK and CDR2 as SYGVNS. For the CDR3, the DNA is TGTGCCAGCAGTGAGGGGGACAGTTTCGGCGAGCAGTACTTC. Amino acids: CASSEGDSFGEQYF.

The genes are TRBV6-5 and TRBJ2-7; 11 nucleotides align to TRBD2. The CDR3 is 17 amino acids. Germline V gene sequence: CDR1 MNHEY, CDR2 SVGAGI. The junction had 10 bases not matched to a gene; V was cut back by 4 bases and J by 2 bases. Here the CDR3 DNA reads TGTGCCAGCAGTTCCCAATCCGGGACTAGCGGCCCCTACGAGCAGTACTTC. It codes for CASSSQSGTSGPYEQYF.

A single count supports this clonotype. The chain uses TRBV6-5 and TRBJ2-6; 7 nucleotides align to TRBD2. This CDR3 contains 17 residues. The V gene end was trimmed by 4 bases and the J gene end by 0 bases; junction bases not matched to a gene: 6. Germline V gene sequence: CDR1 MNHEY, CDR2 SVGAGI. CDR3 sequence reads: CASSSSGGSSGANVLTF. The CDR3 DNA reads as TGTGCCAGCAGTTCCTCCGGCGGGAGCTCTGGGGCCAACGTCCTGACTTTC.

The chain has TRBV20-1 and TRBJ2-3; the D gene is possibly TRBD2 (5 bases). This CDR3 contains 14 residues. V was clipped by 6 bases and J by 3 bases, with 16 bases between them. Germline CDR1 DFQATT, CDR2 SNEGSKA (reference sequence). The CDR3 protein is CSARVEVATDTQYF. The CDR3 nucleotides read TGCAGTGCACGGGTGGAAGTAGCGACAGATACGCAGTATTTT.

The V and J genes are TRBV18 and TRBJ2-5; no clear D. The germline V gene encodes CDR1 KGHSH and CDR2 LQKENI. CDR3 length: 11 amino acids. V lost 3 bases to trimming and J lost 7 bases, with 6 bases between them. CDR3 in amino acids: CASSPQRTQYF. As DNA, the CDR3 is TGTGCCAGCTCACCCCAGCGGACCCAGTACTTC. Full variable domain (remainder filled in from reference TRBV18 and TRBJ2-5): NAGVMQNPRHLVRRRGQEARLRCSPMKGHSHVYWYRQLPEEGLKFMVYLQKENIIDESGMPKERFSAEFPKEGPSILRIQQVVRGDSAAYFCASSPQRTQYFGPGTRLLVL.

V usage is TRBV6-1 and J usage is TRBJ2-5, with TRBD1 matching over 7 bases. This CDR3 has 15 amino acids. From germline, CDR1 is MNHNS and CDR2 SASEGT. The junction had 8 bases not matched to a gene; V was cut back by 6 bases and J by 1 base. CDR3 in amino acids: CASSGDRATQETQYF. The CDR3 nucleotides read TGTGCCAGCAGCGGAGACAGGGCCACCCAAGAGACCCAGTACTTC.

J is TRBJ2-7 and V is TRBV5-8, with D tentatively TRBD1 (5 bases). The CDR3 length is 15 residues. Germline CDR1 reads SGHTS; CDR2 reads YDEGEE. The ends were cut back, 6 bases at V and 1 base at J, with 17 bases in the middle. The CDR3 reads CASTTLGADSYEQYV. For the CDR3, the DNA is TGTGCCAGCACCACGCTAGGGGCCGATTCCTACGAGCAGTACGTC.